Below, 22 T cell receptor beta chains from the same sample are listed, as sequenced in a study of CD8 T cells in Susac syndrome. When the RNA was reverse transcribed, random hexamers were used with an input of roughly 0.45 to 1 ug. In TCRdb, the immunoSEQ multiplex PCR reads were re-called with MiXCR into one record per CDR3 protein. Of about 200,000 distinct CDR3 sequences in the sample, about 95% were seen once. Specimen: CD4+ T cells from PBMCs. These receptors were obtained from a human donor with multiple sclerosis.

The gene calls are TRBV30 and TRBJ1-1, with unresolved D. V was pared by 2 bases and J by 7 bases, with 11 bases between. CDR3 length: 12 residues. Germline CDR1 reads GTSNPN; CDR2 reads SVGIG (reference sequence). CDR3 region: CAWSLGAFEAFF. CDR3 nucleotides: TGTGCCTGGAGTCTGGGCGCCTTTGAAGCTTTCTTT.

V usage is TRBV20-1 and J usage is TRBJ2-5, with D maybe TRBD2 (6 bases). V lost 1 base to trimming and J lost 2 bases, with 14 bases between them. The CDR3 runs 15 residues. CDR1 DFQATT and CDR2 SNEGSKA come from the germline V gene (reference sequence). The CDR3 sequence is CSARGGGEPQETQYF. Here the CDR3 DNA reads TGCAGTGCTAGAGGCGGAGGGGAACCTCAAGAGACCCAGTACTTC.

The chain joins TRBV12-3 or TRBV12-4 to TRBJ2-3; TRBD2 agrees at 8 bases. The CDR3 consists of 13 residues. Trimming at V came to 2 bases and at J to 12 bases, leaving 7 bases not matched to a gene. DNA of the CDR3: TGTGCCAGCAGTTTAAGGACGGGACTAGATCAGTATTTT. Translated, it gives CASSLRTGLDQYF.

The rearrangement links TRBV29-1 to TRBJ2-1; TRBD2 matches at 10 bases. CDR3 length: 16 residues. The V gene end was trimmed by 2 bases and the J gene end by 3 bases; junction bases not matched to a gene: 7. CDR1 and CDR2 from the germline V gene are SQVTM and ANQGSEA. CDR3 nucleotides: TGCAGCGTTGAAACGCAGCTAGCGGGAGACTACAATGAGCAGTTCTTC. Its translation is CSVETQLAGDYNEQFF.

The chain carries TRBV20-1 and TRBJ1-5, with D maybe TRBD1 (5 bases). V lost 5 bases and J 3 bases, leaving 8 bases between the germline ends. The CDR3 consists of 12 residues. Germline V gives CDR1 DFQATT, CDR2 SNEGSKA (reference sequence). This CDR3 reads CSAQGANQPQHF. In DNA form, the CDR3 reads TGCAGTGCTCAAGGGGCCAATCAGCCCCAGCATTTT.

The V call is TRBV29-1, the J call TRBJ1-1, with D possibly TRBD1 on 5 matching bases. This CDR3 is 13 amino acids long. CDR1 and CDR2 from the germline V gene are SQVTM and ANQGSEA. Trimming took 5 bases from V and 3 from J, leaving 13 bases between them. The CDR3 protein is CSVSYGADTEAFF. In DNA, the CDR3 is TGCAGCGTTTCCTACGGGGCGGACACTGAAGCTTTCTTT.

A few counts support this clonotype. This chain connects TRBV7-2 to TRBJ1-2, with TRBD1 identical over 10 bases. This CDR3 is 13 amino acids long. Germline V gives CDR1 SGHTA, CDR2 FQGNSA. The ends lost 3 bases at V and 6 bases at J; junction bases unmatched: 1. DNA of the CDR3: TGTGCCAGCAGCTTTGGACAGGGGGATGGCTACACCTTC. It translates to CASSFGQGDGYTF.

The chain employs TRBV12-3 or TRBV12-4 and TRBJ2-7, with D maybe TRBD1 (5 bases). The CDR3 spans 12 residues. V was shortened by 11 bases and J by 6 bases, with 17 bases between the two germline ends. This CDR3 is CAVQEGVGEQYF. The CDR3 DNA reads as TGTGCCGTCCAAGAAGGGGTTGGCGAGCAGTACTTC.

The chain combines TRBV6-5 with TRBJ2-5; tentative D call: TRBD1 (5 bases). Deletions cut 6 bases from V and 3 bases from J, with 11 bases between. The CDR3 sequence is 13 residues long. Looked up from germline, CDR1 is MNHEY and CDR2 is SVGAGI. The CDR3: CASRADNKETQYF. For the CDR3, the DNA is TGTGCCAGCAGGGCGGACAACAAAGAGACCCAGTACTTC.

The V call is TRBV4-1, the J call TRBJ1-1, with 8 bases matching TRBD1. The CDR3 extends over 20 amino acids. The V and J ends lost 7 bases and 0 bases, in that order; junction bases with no gene match: 22. Germline CDR1 reads MGHRA; CDR2 reads YSYEKL. For the CDR3, the DNA is TGCGCCAGCACCAAATTTGAGACAGGGGCTGGGCTGATGATGAACACTGAAGCTTTCTTT. This sequence encodes CASTKFETGAGLMMNTEAFF.

The J gene is TRBJ2-1, the V gene TRBV2; D gene uncertain. V was clipped by 0 bases and J by 9 bases, with 15 bases between them. This CDR3 is 15 amino acids long. Per the germline V gene, CDR1 is SNHLY and CDR2 is FYNNEI. This CDR3 is CASSEALQFFGEQFF. The DNA of the CDR3 is TGTGCCAGCAGTGAAGCGCTTCAGTTCTTCGGTGAGCAGTTCTTC.

This sequence joins TRBV10-3 and TRBJ2-2; tentative D call: TRBD2 (6 bases). CDR3 length equals 15 residues. Trimming pared 0 bases from V and 5 bases from J, leaving 10 bases between. The germline V gene has CDR1 ENHRY and CDR2 SYGVKD. This CDR3 is CAISESFRGTGELFF. The CDR3 region has the DNA TGTGCCATCAGTGAGTCCTTTCGGGGGACCGGGGAGCTGTTTTTT.

This clonotype showed up just once. The rearrangement links TRBV10-2 to TRBJ2-5; D gene ambiguous. The CDR3 is made up of 12 amino acids. Germline loops: CDR1 WSHSY, CDR2 SAAADI. V dropped 7 bases and J dropped 0 bases, with 6 bases sitting between them. The CDR3 DNA reads TGCGCCAGCAAACCTCACCAAGAGACCCAGTACTTC. Amino acids: CASKPHQETQYF.

This clonotype is a singleton in its sample. The chain combines TRBV5-1 with TRBJ2-7, with D uncertain. The length of the CDR3 is 14 residues. CDR1 and CDR2 (germline): SGHRS, YFSETQ. The germline V and J ends were trimmed by 0 bases and 5 bases, with 12 bases remaining between them. CDR3 coding DNA: TGCGCCAGCAGCTTGGGACACCGGAACGACGAGCAGTACTTC. Its protein is CASSLGHRNDEQYF.

CDR3 coding DNA: TGCAGTGCTAGAGGGACAGGGAGCACAGATACGCAGTATTTT. It yields the protein CSARGTGSTDTQYF. This rearrangement joins TRBV20-1 to TRBJ2-3; 8 bases are a match to TRBD1. The CDR3 extends over 14 amino acids. V was clipped by 1 base and J by 0 bases; unmatched bases: 0. Germline V lookup: CDR1 DFQATT, CDR2 SNEGSKA (reference sequence).

This clonotype was picked up one time. The chain is built from TRBV24-1 and TRBJ2-7, with 10 bases aligning to TRBD1. In germline, CDR1 is KGHDR, CDR2 SFDVKD. V shed 2 bases, J shed 1 base, and the junction held 22 bases outside the gene matches. The CDR3 length is 22 residues. CDR3 residues: CATSDWDSIDRGPTPPSYEQYF. The CDR3 region has the DNA TGTGCCACCAGTGATTGGGACTCTATAGACAGGGGGCCGACCCCTCCGTCCTACGAGCAGTACTTC.

This chain links TRBV7-6 with TRBJ1-5; TRBD1 is a possible D gene (6 bases). The CDR3 consists of 15 residues. Looked up from germline, CDR1 is SGHVS and CDR2 is FNYEAQ. With 0 bases removed from V and 4 bases from J, the gap between germline ends came to 10 bases. The CDR3 is CASSLAKTGNQPQHF. The CDR3 DNA reads TGTGCCAGCAGCTTAGCGAAGACAGGTAATCAGCCCCAGCATTTT.

The chain carries TRBV20-1 and TRBJ2-1, with 7 bases identical to TRBD2. The germline gives CDR1 DFQATT, CDR2 SNEGSKA (reference sequence). The V gene end was trimmed by 5 bases and the J gene end by 1 base; junction bases not matched to a gene: 8. There are 15 residues in the CDR3. CDR3 bases: TGCAGTGCTGCCCAGACTAGCAAGTCCTACAATGAGCAGTTCTTC. Its protein product is CSAAQTSKSYNEQFF.

The chain recombines TRBV27 with TRBJ1-5; TRBD1 agrees at 7 bases. There are 14 residues in the CDR3. J lost 7 bases, V lost 5 bases, and 8 bases had no gene match. The germline gives CDR1 MNHEY, CDR2 SMNVEV (reference sequence). This chain's CDR3 is CASSPDRDWQPQHF. The CDR3, as DNA: TGTGCCAGCAGTCCCGACAGGGACTGGCAGCCCCAGCATTTT.

This clonotype came up once. This chain joins TRBV12-3 or TRBV12-4 and TRBJ1-5, with TRBD1 matching over 7 bases. The CDR3 is 15 amino acids. With 6 bases clipped from V and 4 bases from J, the junction kept 9 bases outside the gene matches. The CDR3 is CASSDDREANQPQHF. CDR3 in DNA: TGTGCCAGCAGCGACGACAGGGAAGCAAATCAGCCCCAGCATTTT.

The rearrangement joins TRBV29-1 to TRBJ2-3; 7 positions match TRBD1. CDR1 SQVTM and CDR2 ANQGSEA come from the germline V gene. There are 16 residues in the CDR3. The ends lost 6 bases at V and 3 bases at J; junction bases unmatched: 15. CDR3 protein: CSVEQPRQGLTDTQYF. CDR3 DNA: TGCAGCGTAGAACAACCGAGACAGGGTCTGACAGATACGCAGTATTTT.

This rearrangement joins TRBV2 to TRBJ2-2; 10 bases are shared with TRBD2. The trim removed 2 bases at V and 0 bases at J, leaving 6 bases unmatched. This CDR3 has 18 amino acids. Germline CDR1 is SNHLY and CDR2 is FYNNEI. In nucleotides, the CDR3 is TGTGCCAGCAGTGAACTCCCAACTAGCGGGGCGAACACCGGGGAGCTGTTTTTT. This codes for CASSELPTSGANTGELFF.